This T cell receptor (beta chain) stems from a study of blood T cells in healthy people across ages (dated by TCRdb to between 2014 and 2017). Background for the entire study: In model experiments, template switching captured roughly one uniquely barcoded TCR beta cDNA molecule for every two T cells. Using deep sequencing normalized with unique cDNA molecular identifiers, the study measured how TCR beta repertoire diversity changes with age. Four age groups were formed from the donors: young (average approximately 15 years), middle-aged (more than 35), aged (around 68) and long-lived (about 80). Two additional independent replicas of 1 million unique cDNA reads from the same blood draw were analyzed for two donors (one aged 18 to 29 and one aged 80 or older).

The method behind the library was 5' RACE. These reads were obtained on an Illumina HiSeq 2500. The second PCR ran for roughly 7 to 11 cycles and used a J-beta primer mix along with a sample-barcoded 5' primer. Each TCR beta cDNA molecule received a unique molecular identifier from a template-switch 5' adaptor carrying 12 random nucleotides. At least 2.5 million CDR3-containing paired-end reads were obtained from each sample. First-strand cDNA synthesis was performed from all RNA using the Mint cDNA synthesis kit, with priming by a TRBC-specific oligonucleotide. After uracil-DNA glycosylase treatment, a first 18-cycle PCR used universal primers M1SS and BC2_uni_R on all cDNA. The study's processing was this. For normalization, 1 million high-quality reads were randomly selected from each sample, with every read carrying a distinct molecular identifier. Instead of being binned into consensus sequences, reads that shared molecular identifiers were thrown out. MiTCR, set to a Q25 quality threshold and the strictest error-elimination algorithm, was used for CDR3 identification, clonotype clustering and error correction. A nonparametric unseen species model with Euler transformation was used to estimate lower-bound total TCR beta diversity. TCRdb cleaned the public reads at Q25 with fastp, built clones with MiXCR and kept in-frame beta chains. Records with the same CDR3 protein are collapsed into one entry carrying the most frequent genes and DNA. The V and J calls were not made by the authors but by TCRdb's processing. Recorded for this sample are about 500,000 distinct CDR3 sequences; under 30% of them occurred a single time. 8.7% of the sample is taken by the ten largest.

On the study overall, not on this receptor specifically: Donor CMV infection status was unknown, potentially confounding age-related changes in expanded clonotypes. Estimates of total diversity based on one million sequenced T cells were considered lower bounds and underestimates. Compared with the aged group, the long-lived group had more naive CD4+ T cells, fewer expanded clones and increased TCR diversity, a pattern suggesting age selection. Conclusive comparison of naive and antigen-experienced compartments was prevented by the profiling of bulk unsorted PBMCs. There was a strong correlation between observed TCR beta diversity and the percentage of naive T cells measured by flow cytometry. As age increased, observed TCR beta diversity per million T cells dropped in a roughly linear way, and a significant reduction was already evident by age approximately 40.

The CDR3, from cysteine to phenylalanine, totals 15 residues. Of the read, only the CDR3 DNA is kept; its 45 bases are in frame from base 1. CDR1 and CDR2, looked up from the germline V gene, are MNHEY and SVGEGT. Cut back by 5 bases and 1 base, the V and J ends lie 14 bases apart. Donors were a few dozen systemically healthy Caucasian individuals from Russia aged 6 to 90 years. Ten milliliters of peripheral blood were drawn from each donor into EDTA-treated Vacutainer tubes. Ficoll-Paque density-gradient centrifugation was used to isolate PBMCs, with at least 7 million per sample. Total RNA, at least 5.5 micrograms per sample, was extracted from PBMCs with Trizol reagent. For every donor, an aliquot of PBMCs went through flow cytometry to measure the percentages of naive CD45RAhigh/CD27high T cells. This clonotype was counted a few times. No antigen is known for it. The sample holds no much larger clone one base away, and base qualities are not on file.

This same sample was also taken into another study, of T cells of mothers and their children. The second publication reports: Donors were nine systemically healthy Caucasian individuals: three mothers and their six children. cDNA synthesis used all of the extracted RNA, with around 1.5 ug of RNA in each 15 ul reaction. Sample barcodes and 2-4 random nucleotides were added via the M1S primer in the second PCR. Over 8 million TCR beta CDR3 reads were obtained for each mother, and some 3.1 million reads were obtained for each child. Thymic selection shapes the output of TCR recombination in a similar way in related and unrelated pairs, and inherited differences have a minor effect. Normalized repertoire overlap was always found to be slightly, but never significantly, higher in related mother-child pairs than in unrelated mother-child pairs. No persistent microchimeric T cell clones were found, with a detection sensitivity of 85 to 100 clones per million clonotypes. To look for features that set related mother-child pairs apart from unrelated individuals, the researchers ran deep NGS to compare the TCR beta repertoires of mothers and children. On average, the children were about 10 +/- 4 years old, while the mothers were 40 +/- 4 years old. After adapter ligation was performed with NEBNext reagents, the libraries were sequenced on an Illumina HiSeq 2000 with 100+100 nt paired-end reads. To prevent cross-contamination, the mother and child libraries were prepared one month apart and sequenced in separate runs. For each donor, between roughly 450,000 and 2,100,000 distinct TCR beta clonotypes were identified. Naive TCR beta clonotypes were estimated from low-frequency clonotypes matched to each donor's FACS-determined naive share, without sorting.

This chain joins TRBV6-2 or TRBV6-3 to TRBJ1-1; the D gene identity is not certain. The source is a boy between 10 and 17 years old in good health. The sequenced sample consisted of blood. The CDR3 has the sequence CASSPRTPPNTEAFF. The DNA sequence follows: TGTGCCAGCAGTCCCAGGACCCCGCCGAACACTGAAGCTTTCTTT.